The sequence of this T cell receptor (beta chain) was determined in a study of shared clonotypes between healthy human individuals. Study summary: Per-donor plates numbered three CD4 naive, three CD4 memory, two CD8 naive and one CD8 memory. Study findings and constraints: Clonotype sharing among donors was thought likely to change with sequencing depth. Few donors limited the genetic and exposure-history diversity represented.

J lost 6 bases, V lost 4 bases, and 6 bases had no gene match. Germline CDR1 is ENHRY and CDR2 is SYGVKD. The length of the CDR3 is 14 residues. Points on this clone: As yet, its antigen is unknown.

Clones were sequenced by immunoSEQ multiplex PCR, and TCRdb holds only the in-frame ones, with some missing. Of over a million clones listed, around 98.5% are singletons. Sequencing was done on a sample of naive CD4+ T cells sorted from blood. Subset noted: CD45RA+ positively selected. The chain uses TRBV10-3 and TRBJ2-7, with 10 nucleotides matching TRBD2. The source of this sequence is a man aged 25-45 years in good health. CDR3 sequence (DNA): TGTGCCATCAGTGTTCAAACTAGCGGGGTCGAGCAGTACTTC. Translated: CAISVQTSGVEQYF.